The 24 T cell receptor beta chains given below trace back to one sample, sequenced in a study of shared clonotypes between healthy human individuals (dated by TCRdb to 2020 to 2022). Library construction relied on the immunoSEQ multiplex PCR assay. The immuneACCESS repertoire file appears here via TCRdb, limited to in-frame rearrangements. These files lack a portion of the clones; in checked studies, under half of the deficit traces to unresolved V genes, and the cause of the others is not known. This sample is represented by about a million clones; over 75% of them were singletons. Of the sample, about 1.5% is held by the ten largest clones. The sample comprised memory CD4+ T cells sorted from blood. This specimen's cell subset or site label, interpreted: CD45RA-negative fraction. The origin of the receptors is a man younger than 35 in good health.

The chain is built from TRBV6-5 and TRBJ1-2; unclear D gene. The CDR3 is 15 amino acids. V was pared by 4 bases and J by 6 bases, with 18 bases between. Germline V CDR1 and CDR2: MNHEY, SVGAGI. CDR3 region: CASSSLTRGGDGYTF. Written as DNA, the CDR3 is TGTGCCAGCAGTTCCCTGACGCGAGGAGGAGATGGCTACACCTTC.

This clone has just a few counts. The sample holds other DNA sequences that translate to the same CDR3. The V call is TRBV18, the J call TRBJ1-1; D gene uncertain. With 3 bases removed from V and 0 bases from J, the gap between germline ends came to 5 bases. The CDR3 length is 13 residues. Looked up from germline, CDR1 is KGHSH and CDR2 is LQKENI. The CDR3 is CASSPTMNTEAFF. As DNA, the CDR3 is TGTGCCAGCTCACCTACAATGAACACTGAAGCTTTCTTT.

The rearrangement uses TRBV5-1 and TRBJ2-7; 10 nucleotides line up with TRBD2. The CDR3 sequence is 16 residues long. After removal of 5 bases from V and 3 bases from J, the junction contained 11 bases not matched to a gene. Germline V gene lookup returns CDR1 SGHRS and CDR2 YFSETQ. The CDR3 DNA sequence: TGCGCCAGCAGTCCAAGAGCGGGAGGGACTCTCTACGAGCAGTACTTC. It yields the protein CASSPRAGGTLYEQYF.

This sequence joins TRBV29-1 and TRBJ2-5; a weak D match, TRBD2 (5 bases). From germline, CDR1 is SQVTM and CDR2 ANQGSEA. V shed 3 bases and J shed 1 base, with 18 bases lying between them. The CDR3 is 16 amino acids. CDR3 DNA: TGCAGCGTTGAGGTCTACGGGTCCCGGGGCCAAGAGACCCAGTACTTC. It encodes CSVEVYGSRGQETQYF. Drawing the rest from reference TRBV29-1 and TRBJ2-5, the complete variable domain is SAVISQKPSRDICQRGTSLTIQCQVDSQVTMMFWYRQQPGQSLTLIATANQGSEATYESGFVIDKFPISRPNLTFSTLTVSNMSPEDSSIYLCSVEVYGSRGQETQYFGPGTRLLVL.

This clone was seen a handful of times. The rearrangement joins TRBV2 to TRBJ1-6; D is unresolved. This CDR3 comprises 14 residues. CDR1 is SNHLY, CDR2 FYNNEI, per germline. Trimming pared 1 base from V and 13 bases from J, leaving 14 bases between. In DNA form, the CDR3 reads TGTGCCAGCAGTGAAGGGGCGGGCCGCGGGCCCCTCCACTTT. Residues: CASSEGAGRGPLHF. The full variable domain, its missing parts supplied by reference TRBV2 and TRBJ1-6, is EPEVTQTPSHQVTQMGQEVILRCVPISNHLYFYWYRQILGQKVEFLVSFYNNEISEKSEIFDDQFSVERPDGSNFTLKIRSTKLEDSAMYFCASSEGAGRGPLHFGNGTRLTVT.

Notes on this clone: This likely stems from a read error, as it lies one base from a far larger clone. This sequence joins TRBV6-5 and TRBJ1-6, with a weak D call TRBD1 (5 bases). V lost 8 bases and J 3 bases, leaving 11 bases between the germline ends. The CDR3 covers 14 residues. Looked up from germline, CDR1 is MNHEY and CDR2 is SVGAGI. CDR3 in amino acids: CASQGGFYNSPLHF. CDR3 DNA: TGTGCCAGCCAGGGAGGCTTCTATAATTCACCCCTCCACTTT.

This clone has just a few counts. Other DNA sequences in this sample translate to the same CDR3. The chain couples TRBV6-5 to TRBJ1-1, with D possibly TRBD1 on 5 matching bases. The CDR3 contains 14 residues. Trimming took off 2 bases at V and 4 bases at J, with 11 bases between the two ends. The germline V gene encodes CDR1 MNHEY and CDR2 SVGAGI. This CDR3 is CASSYLPGGTEAFF. Written as DNA, the CDR3 is TGTGCCAGCAGTTACCTACCGGGGGGCACTGAAGCTTTCTTT.

About this clone: Other DNA sequences within the sample encode an identical CDR3. This rearrangement joins TRBV5-1 to TRBJ1-6; 9 bases match TRBD1. V was clipped by 0 bases and J by 8 bases; unmatched bases: 3. Germline assignment: CDR1 SGHRS and CDR2 YFSETQ. The CDR3 is 15 residues long. The CDR3 protein is CASSLAGQGYSPLHF. DNA for the CDR3: TGCGCCAGCAGCTTGGCGGGACAGGGTTATTCACCCCTCCACTTT.

The V gene is TRBV6-5, the J gene TRBJ1-3, with D possibly being TRBD1 (5 bases). CDR3 length: 14 amino acids. Germline CDR1 and CDR2: MNHEY and SVGAGI. The V end was cut by 6 bases, the J end by 5 bases, with 14 bases between. CDR3 sequence reads: CASSPLKGRNTIYF. CDR3 nucleotides: TGTGCCAGCAGCCCCCTGAAGGGACGAAACACCATATATTTT.

This clone appeared many times. V is TRBV4-2 and J is TRBJ1-2; D not resolved. Trimming left V 2 bases short and J 0 bases short, with 10 bases between. Germline CDR1 and CDR2: LGHNA and YNFKEQ. The CDR3 has 15 amino acids. The CDR3 loop reads CASSQQEISNYGYTF. CDR3 bases: TGTGCCAGCAGCCAACAGGAGATTTCTAACTATGGCTACACCTTC.

CDR3 in amino acids: CAWTRGLNQPQHF. Written as DNA, the CDR3 is TGTGCCTGGACGAGGGGATTGAATCAGCCCCAGCATTTT. V and J are TRBV30 and TRBJ1-5; a weak D match, TRBD1 (5 bases). The CDR3 length is 13 residues. The V gene lost 4 bases and the J gene lost 4 bases, with 11 bases spanning the gap. CDR1 is GTSNPN and CDR2 is SVGIG in the germline V gene (reference sequence).

The V call is TRBV28, the J call TRBJ2-7; D perhaps matches TRBD1 (5 bases). V gave up 3 bases and J gave up 1 base, with 16 bases separating them. The CDR3 length is 16 residues. Germline V lookup: CDR1 MDHEN, CDR2 SYDVKM. The CDR3 DNA follows: TGTGCCAGCAGTTTCTTGTTTGACAGCAGATCCTACGAGCAGTACTTC. Translated: CASSFLFDSRSYEQYF.

The rearrangement uses TRBV28 and TRBJ1-2; a weak D match, TRBD1 (6 bases). Germline V lookup: CDR1 MDHEN, CDR2 SYDVKM. The CDR3 runs to 14 residues. V was cut by 8 bases and J by 8 bases, with 21 bases left in between. CDR3 sequence reads: CASSVLRAGDGYTF. CDR3 bases: TGTGCCAGCTCCGTCCTGAGAGCAGGGGACGGCTACACCTTC.

This clone was recorded a few times. The chain combines TRBV18 with TRBJ2-1; unclear D gene. The ends were cut back, 6 bases at V and 6 bases at J, with 15 bases in the middle. The CDR3 loop spans 14 amino acids. Germline-derived CDR1 and CDR2 are KGHSH and LQKENI. The CDR3 loop is CASSPSEAPNEQFF. The CDR3 DNA follows: TGTGCCAGCTCCCCCAGCGAAGCCCCCAATGAGCAGTTCTTC.

A word on this clone: It differs at one base from a far larger clone, so likely a read error. The chain uses TRBV7-2 and TRBJ2-2, with TRBD2 matching 7 bases. Germline CDR1 is SGHTA and CDR2 is FQGNSA. The junction had 7 bases not matched to a gene; V was cut back by 4 bases and J by 5 bases. The CDR3 loop spans 15 amino acids. The CDR3 reads CASSSGLVRTGELFF. CDR3 nucleotides: TGTGCCAGCAGCTCCGGACTAGTGAGGACCGGGGAGCTGTTTTTT. The whole variable domain, filled in from reference TRBV7-2 and TRBJ2-2, reads GAGVSQSPSNKVTEKGKDVELRCDPISGHTALYWYRQSLGQGLEFLIYFQGNSAPDKSGLPSDRFSAERTGGSVSTLTIQRTQQEDSAVYLCASSSGLVRTGELFFGEGSRLTVL.

The chain is built from TRBV29-1 and TRBJ1-1, with D unclear. The V and J ends lost 0 bases and 4 bases respectively, with 12 bases between them. The CDR3 sequence is 14 residues long. Per germline, CDR1 SQVTM and CDR2 ANQGSEA. The CDR3 coding sequence is TGCAGCGTTGAAGATCGGACGAGGACCACTGAAGCTTTCTTT. Its protein product is CSVEDRTRTTEAFF.

The chain joins TRBV6-4 to TRBJ1-4; D might be TRBD1 (6 bases). V was clipped by 8 bases and J by 5 bases, with 12 bases between them. CDR3 size: 13 residues. Looked up from germline, CDR1 is MRHNA and CDR2 is SNTAGT. In DNA, the CDR3 is TGTGCCAGCGGCCGGGACATAAATGAAAAACTGTTTTTT. It translates to CASGRDINEKLFF.

The chain combines TRBV7-8 with TRBJ1-2; no firm D call. CDR1 SGHVS and CDR2 FQNEAQ come from the germline V gene. Trimming stripped 5 bases from V and 2 bases from J, with 12 bases between. The CDR3 has 14 residues. The CDR3 sequence is CASSPQSGNYGYTF. In DNA form, the CDR3 reads TGTGCCAGCAGCCCCCAATCGGGGAACTATGGCTACACCTTC.

The chain employs TRBV4-3 and TRBJ2-7; unclear D gene. This CDR3 region has 13 residues. V gave up 0 bases and J gave up 7 bases, with 10 bases separating them. CDR1 is LGHNA and CDR2 is YSLEER in the germline V gene. The CDR3 here is CASSQDRGSEQYF. The DNA for the CDR3 is TGCGCCAGCAGCCAAGATCGCGGCTCGGAGCAGTACTTC.

V is TRBV5-6 and J is TRBJ1-6; tentative D call: TRBD1 (5 bases). Trimming took off 1 base at V and 8 bases at J, with 13 bases between the two ends. Germline V gives CDR1 SGHDT, CDR2 YYEEEE. There are 15 residues in the CDR3. CDR3 sequence reads: CASSLRQGDHSPLHF. CDR3 bases: TGTGCCAGCAGCTTGCGGCAAGGGGATCATTCACCCCTCCACTTT.

This clone was seen a few times. The rearrangement uses TRBV2 and TRBJ1-5; 8 bases are a match to TRBD1. The trim removed 6 bases at V and 1 base at J, leaving 5 bases unmatched. This CDR3 has 15 residues. Germline CDR1 is SNHLY and CDR2 is FYNNEI. CDR3: CASREQGVSNQPQHF. The CDR3 DNA is TGTGCCAGCAGGGAACAGGGGGTAAGCAATCAGCCCCAGCATTTT. Variable domain in full (rest from reference TRBV2 and TRBJ1-5): EPEVTQTPSHQVTQMGQEVILRCVPISNHLYFYWYRQILGQKVEFLVSFYNNEISEKSEIFDDQFSVERPDGSNFTLKIRSTKLEDSAMYFCASREQGVSNQPQHFGDGTRLSIL.

The V gene is TRBV30, the J gene TRBJ2-3; 8 nucleotides agree with TRBD2. Trimming cost V 5 bases and J 0 bases; bases outside gene matches: 10. Germline CDR1 and CDR2: GTSNPN and SVGIG (reference sequence). This CDR3 comprises 16 residues. In DNA form, the CDR3 reads TGTGCCTGGGCGCGCTCGACTAGCGTCAGCACAGATACGCAGTATTTT. Its translation is CAWARSTSVSTDTQYF.

Remarks on this clone: This sample includes further DNA sequences coding for the same CDR3. V gene TRBV5-1 combines with J gene TRBJ2-1; maybe TRBD1 (5 bases). The CDR3 is 14 residues long. V was clipped by 2 bases and J by 0 bases, with 6 bases between them. Germline V gene sequence: CDR1 SGHRS, CDR2 YFSETQ. The CDR3 protein is CASSFGASYNEQFF. CDR3 in DNA: TGCGCCAGCAGCTTTGGGGCCTCCTACAATGAGCAGTTCTTC.

The sample holds one count of this clone. One end of the junction is discordant with germline, which a read error may explain. The chain recombines TRBV7-7 with TRBJ2-1; TRBD2 aligns across 15 bases. Germline V gene data show CDR1 as SSHAT and CDR2 as FNYEAQ (reference sequence). The length of the CDR3 is 15 residues. The CDR3 protein is CASSPGLAGGNEQFF. The CDR3 DNA follows: TGTGCTAGCAGCCCCGGACTAGCGGGAGGGAATGAGCAGTTCTTC.